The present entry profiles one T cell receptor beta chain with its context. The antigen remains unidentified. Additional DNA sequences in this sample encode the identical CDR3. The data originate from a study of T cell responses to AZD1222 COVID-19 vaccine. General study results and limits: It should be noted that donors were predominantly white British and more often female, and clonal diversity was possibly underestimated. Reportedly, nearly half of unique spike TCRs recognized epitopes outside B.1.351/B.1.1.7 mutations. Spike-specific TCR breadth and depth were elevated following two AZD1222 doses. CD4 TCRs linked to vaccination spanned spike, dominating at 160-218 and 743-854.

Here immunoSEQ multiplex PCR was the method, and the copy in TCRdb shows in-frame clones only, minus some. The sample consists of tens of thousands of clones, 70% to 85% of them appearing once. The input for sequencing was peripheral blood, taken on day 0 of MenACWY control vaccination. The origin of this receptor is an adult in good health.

The CDR3: CASSLLPSGSYEQYF. The CDR3 nucleotides are TGCGCCAGCAGCTTGCTGCCCAGCGGGAGCTACGAGCAGTACTTC. The chain carries TRBV5-1 and TRBJ2-7; 8 positions match TRBD2. V lost 1 base, J lost 3 bases, and 6 bases stayed unmatched. From germline, CDR1 is SGHRS and CDR2 YFSETQ. The CDR3 loop spans 15 amino acids.